This T cell receptor beta chain was sequenced in a study of lymphopenia after photon versus proton radiotherapy. General study results and limits: After lymphocyte nadir, photon-treated repertoires showed oligoclonal expansion, especially CD8+ Temra. Relative stability marked proton patients; photon patients lost diversity and naive cells.

Method: immunoSEQ multiplex PCR; TCRdb's copy keeps in-frame clones and lacks some. Seen here are over 25,000 clones, nearly 85% observed once, and the top ten hold around 13%. This CDR3 contains 16 residues. V was pared by 5 bases and J by 0 bases, with 17 bases between. Germline loops: CDR1 MDHEN, CDR2 SYDVKM. A remark on this clone: Its antigen is not known.

V gene TRBV28 combines with J gene TRBJ2-7, with D perhaps TRBD2 (6 bases). This sequence was found in a woman aged 70 to 79 with pancreatic cancer. Sequenced here: peripheral blood, sampled from a patient treated with proton-based radiotherapy. The CDR3 reads CASSPRLERASYEQYF. In nucleotides, the CDR3 is TGTGCCAGCAGTCCCCGACTGGAGCGGGCCTCCTACGAGCAGTACTTC. The full variable domain, in which reference TRBV28 and TRBJ2-7 provide the parts outside the CDR3, is DVKVTQSSRYLVKRTGEKVFLECVQDMDHENMFWYRQDPGLGLRLIYFSYDVKMKEKGDIPEGYSVSREKKERFSLILESASTNQTSMYLCASSPRLERASYEQYFGPGTRLTVT.